Below, one T cell receptor beta chain is given with its context. Profiling relied on immunoSEQ multiplex PCR, and the TCRdb table lists in-frame clones only, not all of them. The data show some 120,000 clones, roughly nine tenths seen once. This entry belongs to a study of blood T cell repertoires in COVID-19. The germline CDR1 and CDR2 sequences are LGHDT and YNNKEL (reference sequence). Trimming at V came to 4 bases and at J to 4 bases, leaving 6 bases not matched to a gene. CDR3 length: 15 amino acids. The chain carries TRBV3-1 (or the pseudogene TRBV3-2) and TRBJ1-2, with TRBD1 identical over 10 bases. The sequence was obtained from a man aged 60 to 75 with COVID-19, enrolled during active disease. Source material: peripheral blood. The CDR3 nucleotides read TGTGCCAGCAGCCGAGCGACAGGGGGCGGCTATGGCTACACCTTC. The encoded protein is CASSRATGGGYGYTF.